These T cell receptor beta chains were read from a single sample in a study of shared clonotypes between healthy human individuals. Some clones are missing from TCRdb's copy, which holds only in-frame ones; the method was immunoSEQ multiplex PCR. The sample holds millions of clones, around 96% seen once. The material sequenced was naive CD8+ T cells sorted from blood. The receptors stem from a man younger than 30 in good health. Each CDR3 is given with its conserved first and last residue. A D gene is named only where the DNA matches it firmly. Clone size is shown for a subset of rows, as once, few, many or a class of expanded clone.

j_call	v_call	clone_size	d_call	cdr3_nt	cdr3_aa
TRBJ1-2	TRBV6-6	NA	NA	TGTGCCAGCAGTTGGTACGGCAACTATGGCTACACCTTC	CASSWYGNYGYTF
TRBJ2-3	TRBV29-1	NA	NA	TGCAGCGTTGAAGATTTGGAGTTGCGGACAGATACGCAGTATTTT	CSVEDLELRTDTQYF
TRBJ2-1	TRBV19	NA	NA	TGTGCCAGTAGTATCTTACCCCTCCCTTACAATGAGCAGTTCTTC	CASSILPLPYNEQFF
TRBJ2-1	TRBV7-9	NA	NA	TGTGCCAGCAGCCCGGAATTTGAGCAGTTCTTC	CASSPEFEQFF
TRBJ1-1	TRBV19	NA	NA	TGTGCCAGTAGTATCGGGGAATACATGAACACTGAAGCTTTCTTT	CASSIGEYMNTEAFF
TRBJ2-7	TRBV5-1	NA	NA	TGCGCCAGCAGCGGGGACAAAACCTACGAGCAGTACTTC	CASSGDKTYEQYF
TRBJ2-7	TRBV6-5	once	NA	TGTGCCAGCAGTTACTCGGAGGGGCCCCCCGGAGAGCAGTACTTC	CASSYSEGPPGEQYF
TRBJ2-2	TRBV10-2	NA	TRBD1	TGCGCCAGCAGTGAGTCACCAGGGGGCCGGACCGGGGAGCTGTTTTTT	CASSESPGGRTGELFF
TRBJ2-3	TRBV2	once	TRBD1	TGTGCCAGCAGGGGACAGGGGGCCGGAGATACGCAGTATTTT	CASRGQGAGDTQYF
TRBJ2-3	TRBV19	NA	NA	TGTGCCAGTAGTAGCATTCATGCCACAGATGCGCAGTATTTT	CASSSIHATDAQYF
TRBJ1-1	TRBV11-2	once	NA	TGTGCCAGCAGCACAAGTTCCCTACGGACTGAAGCTTTCTTT	CASSTSSLRTEAFF
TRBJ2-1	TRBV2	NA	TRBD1	TGTGCCAGCAGTGATGGACAGGGGGATGAGCAGTTCTTC	CASSDGQGDEQFF
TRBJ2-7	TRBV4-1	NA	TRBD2	TGCGCCAGCAGCCCTCTCAGCGGGAGCTCCTACGAGCAGTACTTC	CASSPLSGSSYEQYF
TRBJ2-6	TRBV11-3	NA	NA	TGTGCCGGCAGCCCGGGAGGGGCCAACGTCCTGACTTTC	CAGSPGGANVLTF
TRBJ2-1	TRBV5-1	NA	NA	TGCGCCAGCCGTGGACAGGGACTCCAAACTAGCGTAGATGGGCACAATGAGCAGTTCTTC	CASRGQGLQTSVDGHNEQFF
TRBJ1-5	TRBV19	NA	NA	TGTGCCAGTAAAAACACGGGGGCGGATCAGCCCCAGCATTTT	CASKNTGADQPQHF
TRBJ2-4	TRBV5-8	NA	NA	TGTGCCAGCAGCCATGGGCAGCTAGCCAAAAACATTCAGTACTTC	CASSHGQLAKNIQYF
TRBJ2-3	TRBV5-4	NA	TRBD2	TGTGCCAGCAGCTCCGGACTAGAAAACACAGATACGCAGTATTTT	CASSSGLENTDTQYF
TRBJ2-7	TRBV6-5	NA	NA	TGTGCCAGCAGTTACGGCCACGAGTTCGAGCAGTACTTC	CASSYGHEFEQYF
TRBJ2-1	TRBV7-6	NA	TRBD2	TGTGCCAGCAGCTTAGGGGGACGAGCGGGAGTCGTAAATGAGCAGTTCTTC	CASSLGGRAGVVNEQFF
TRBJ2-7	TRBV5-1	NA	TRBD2	TGCGCCAGCAGCTTTTCGGCGGGAGACTACGAGCAGTACTTC	CASSFSAGDYEQYF
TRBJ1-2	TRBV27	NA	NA	TGTGCCAGCAGTTTATCGAGTGGGAGGGACTATGGCTACACCTTC	CASSLSSGRDYGYTF
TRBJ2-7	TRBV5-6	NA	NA	TGTGCCAGCAGCTTAACCGACAGTTTCGCCGCCCCCTACGAGCAGTACTTC	CASSLTDSFAAPYEQYF
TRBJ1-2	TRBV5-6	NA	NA	TGTGCCAGCAGCTTGGATGACTATGGCTACACCTTC	CASSLDDYGYTF
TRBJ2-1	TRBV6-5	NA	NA	TGTGCCAGCAGACCCATAGGGGCGAATGAGCAGTTCTTC	CASRPIGANEQFF
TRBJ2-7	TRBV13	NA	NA	TGTGCCAGCATGAACGGGAGCTCCTACGAGCAGTACTTC	CASMNGSSYEQYF
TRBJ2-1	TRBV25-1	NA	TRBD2	TGTGCCAGCAGTGCCTCCCCGGGACTAGCGTCCGGGAATGAGCAGTTCTTC	CASSASPGLASGNEQFF
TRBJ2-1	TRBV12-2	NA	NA	TGTGCAAGTCGCTTAGCGGCTGATTCAGGTAGGGGCAATGAGCAGTTCTTC	CASRLAADSGRGNEQFF
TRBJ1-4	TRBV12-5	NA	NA	TGTGCTAGTGGTTTGCCACGAAAACCCGGGCCTATAACTAATGAAAAACTGTTTTTT	CASGLPRKPGPITNEKLFF
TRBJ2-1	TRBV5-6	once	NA	TGTGCCAGCAGCTCGGAGGGGACGGAGTTATACAATGAGCAGTTCTTC	CASSSEGTELYNEQFF
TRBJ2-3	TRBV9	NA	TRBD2	TGTGCCAGCAGCGACCTGTTTGGACTAGCGGGGCGAGCAGATACGCAGTATTTT	CASSDLFGLAGRADTQYF
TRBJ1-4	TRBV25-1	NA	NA	TGTGCCAGCAGTTGGACATCTTCAACTAATGAAAAACTGTTTTTT	CASSWTSSTNEKLFF
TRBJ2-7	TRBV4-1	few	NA	TGCGCCAGCAGCCAAGAGGGTGGCGAGCAGTACTTC	CASSQEGGEQYF
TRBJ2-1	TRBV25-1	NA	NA	TGTGCCAGCAGTGGGAGGACCTCCTACAATGAGCAGTTCTTC	CASSGRTSYNEQFF
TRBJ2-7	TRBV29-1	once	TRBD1	TGCAGCGTTGCGGGACAGGAGAGCTCCTACGAGCAGTACTTC	CSVAGQESSYEQYF
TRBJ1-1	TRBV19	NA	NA	TGTGCCAGTAGTATATTGGGGAACACTGAAGCTTTCTTT	CASSILGNTEAFF
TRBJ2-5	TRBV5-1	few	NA	TGCGCCAGCAGCTTGGCCTTGGAGACCCAGTACTTC	CASSLALETQYF
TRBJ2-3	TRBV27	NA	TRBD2	TGTGCCAGCAGTTTGCGGGACTACTACACAGATACGCAGTATTTT	CASSLRDYYTDTQYF
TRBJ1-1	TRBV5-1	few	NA	TGCGCCAGCAGCTTGACAGGGCCTGAAGCTTTCTTT	CASSLTGPEAFF
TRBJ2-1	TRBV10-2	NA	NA	TGCGGGACTGGAGACTCCTACAATGAGCAGTTCTTC	CGTGDSYNEQFF
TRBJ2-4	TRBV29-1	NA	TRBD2	TGCAGCGTCCTCCGACTAGCTTCAAACATTCAGTACTTC	CSVLRLASNIQYF
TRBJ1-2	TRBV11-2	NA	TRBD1	TGTGCCAGCAGCTTAGTAGCCAGGGGGCGAGTTGGCTACACCTTC	CASSLVARGRVGYTF
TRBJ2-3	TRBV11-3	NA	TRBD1	TGTGCCAGCAGCATCGGGACAGCTAGCACAGATACGCAGTATTTT	CASSIGTASTDTQYF
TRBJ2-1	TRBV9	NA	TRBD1	TGTGCCAGCAGTTTAGACGGGACAGTCTACAATGAGCAGTTCTTC	CASSLDGTVYNEQFF
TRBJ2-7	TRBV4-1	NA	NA	TGCGCCAGCAGCCTCAAGGGGTGGAACTACGAGCAGTACTTC	CASSLKGWNYEQYF
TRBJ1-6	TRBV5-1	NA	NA	TGCGCCAGCAGCGCAGACTTTAATTCACCCCTCCACTTT	CASSADFNSPLHF
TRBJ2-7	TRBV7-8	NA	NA	TGTGCCAGCAGCTTAGGGGGTCTCTCCTACGAGCAGTACTTC	CASSLGGLSYEQYF
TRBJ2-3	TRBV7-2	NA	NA	TGTGCCAGCATCACGGGGGTCTACACAGATACGCAGTATTTT	CASITGVYTDTQYF
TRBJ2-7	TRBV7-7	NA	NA	TGTGCTAGCAGCTTAGGACCAGGTTACGAGCAGTACTTC	CASSLGPGYEQYF
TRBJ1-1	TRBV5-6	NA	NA	TGTGCCAGCAGCGTCATGGACAGTGAAGCTTTCTTT	CASSVMDSEAFF
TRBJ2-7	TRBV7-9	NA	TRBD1	TGTGCCAGCAGCTCCCCGACAGGGGACTCCTACGAGCAGTACTTC	CASSSPTGDSYEQYF
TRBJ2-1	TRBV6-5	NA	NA	TGTGCCAGCAGTTATGACTACAATGAGCAGTTCTTC	CASSYDYNEQFF
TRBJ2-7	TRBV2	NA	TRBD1	TGTGCCAGCAGTGAAGGACAGGGGCTCGAGCAGTACTTC	CASSEGQGLEQYF
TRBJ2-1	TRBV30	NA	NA	TGTGCCTGGAGTGTATTAAAGGCCGAGCAGTTCTTC	CAWSVLKAEQFF